The clone carrying this TCR beta chain was seen a few times. Its antigen remains unknown. The sample comes from a study of beta chain features in type 1 diabetes. The entirety of the isolated RNA underwent reverse transcription, so expressed TCRB transcripts were sequenced. Using immunoSEQ multiplex PCR, the repertoire was profiled, and TCRdb retains in-frame clones only, with some absent. The sample holds a few hundred thousand clones, around 16% seen once. Study-wide findings and caveats: People with Type 1 diabetes carried modestly yet significantly shorter TCRB CDR3s in all four CD4+ subsets. It was possible that PCR favored shorter templates, equally so in patients and controls. Reduced insertions and increased deletions marked VDJ junctions in type 1 diabetes patients.

Sequencing was performed on naive CD4+ T cells from blood. This sequence was found in a man aged 25 to 40 with type 1 diabetes.

CDR3 protein: CAISDFGGLTKNIQYF. The CDR3, as DNA: TGTGCCATCAGTGATTTTGGGGGCCTAACCAAAAACATTCAGTACTTC. This chain joins TRBV10-3 and TRBJ2-4, with TRBD1 as a possible D gene (6 bases). The V end lost 3 bases, the J end lost 2 bases, and 14 bases lay between the germline ends. CDR3 length: 16 residues. The germline gives CDR1 ENHRY, CDR2 SYGVKD.